What follows are 8 T cell receptor beta chains derived from one specimen sequenced in a study of blood T cell repertoires in COVID-19. Sequencing used immunoSEQ multiplex PCR; TCRdb keeps in-frame clones, though not all of them. The repertoire consists of just over 80,000 clones, with 81% occurring once and the leading ten covering 44%. The sample was peripheral blood. All receptors come from an elderly man with acute or convalescent COVID-19.

V is TRBV28 and J is TRBJ1-4; 12 bases are a match to TRBD1. The length of the CDR3 is 13 residues. V lost 10 bases, J lost 7 bases, and 4 bases stayed unmatched. Germline assignment: CDR1 MDHEN and CDR2 SYDVKM. Written as DNA, the CDR3 is TGTGCCACCCGGGACAGGGGGCCTGAAAAACTGTTTTTT. Its translation: CATRDRGPEKLFF.

This clone was picked up a small number of times. The chain joins TRBV29-1 to TRBJ2-1, with 8 bases identical to TRBD2. Germline loops: CDR1 SQVTM, CDR2 ANQGSEA. With 5 bases clipped from V and 10 bases from J, the junction kept 7 bases outside the gene matches. The CDR3 extends over 12 amino acids. CDR3 residues: CSVTGTRGEQFF. The CDR3 DNA follows: TGCAGCGTTACCGGGACTAGGGGGGAGCAGTTCTTC.

The V gene is TRBV7-2, the J gene TRBJ1-1; maybe TRBD1 (6 bases). Trimming pared 0 bases from V and 8 bases from J, leaving 16 bases between. Per germline, CDR1 SGHTA and CDR2 FQGNSA. This CDR3 region has 15 residues. The CDR3 loop is CASSLAAGGAREAFF. CDR3 sequence (DNA): TGTGCCAGCAGCTTAGCGGCGGGGGGCGCACGGGAAGCTTTCTTT.

This chain links TRBV30 with TRBJ1-3, with D uncertain. V was clipped by 2 bases and J by 1 base, with 12 bases between them. This CDR3 has 15 amino acids. Germline loops: CDR1 GTSNPN, CDR2 SVGIG (reference sequence). The CDR3 here is CAWSPPLRSGNTIYF. CDR3 DNA: TGTGCCTGGAGTCCCCCGCTCAGGTCTGGAAACACCATATATTTT.

The chain combines TRBV6-6 with TRBJ2-7; D is uncertain. CDR3 length: 13 amino acids. The germline V gene encodes CDR1 MNHNY and CDR2 SVGAGI (reference sequence). Deletions cut 2 bases from V and 0 bases from J, with 5 bases between. The CDR3 nucleotides are TGTGCCAGCAGTTACCAGGCCTCCTACGAGCAGTACTTC. This codes for CASSYQASYEQYF.

This chain connects TRBV18 to TRBJ1-1; 7 bases align to TRBD1. Trimming took 1 base from V and 0 from J; bases not matched to a gene: 8. In germline, CDR1 is KGHSH, CDR2 LQKENI. The CDR3 runs to 17 residues. CDR3 in amino acids: CASSPQGAPYMNTEAFF. In DNA, the CDR3 is TGTGCCAGCTCACCACAGGGGGCCCCGTACATGAACACTGAAGCTTTCTTT.

The chain recombines TRBV14 with TRBJ2-5, with TRBD1 as a possible D gene (6 bases). The germline CDR1 and CDR2 sequences are SGHDN and FVKESK. This CDR3 comprises 14 residues. Trimming cost V 1 base and J 4 bases, with 10 bases left between them. This CDR3 reads CASSQGYRAETQYF. CDR3 nucleotides: TGTGCCAGCAGCCAAGGATACAGGGCAGAGACCCAGTACTTC. Variable domain in full (rest from reference TRBV14 and TRBJ2-5): EAGVTQFPSHSVIEKGQTVTLRCDPISGHDNLYWYRRVMGKEIKFLLHFVKESKQDESGMPNNRFLAERTGGTYSTLKVQPAELEDSGVYFCASSQGYRAETQYFGPGTRLLVL.

This chain uses TRBV5-1 with TRBJ1-1; possibly TRBD1 for D (6 bases). V was cut by 4 bases and J by 9 bases, with 13 bases left in between. Germline CDR1 and CDR2: SGHRS and YFSETQ. This CDR3 has 12 residues. The CDR3 here is CASSLTGQQAFF. The CDR3 nucleotides are TGCGCCAGCAGCCTCACAGGGCAACAAGCTTTCTTT.